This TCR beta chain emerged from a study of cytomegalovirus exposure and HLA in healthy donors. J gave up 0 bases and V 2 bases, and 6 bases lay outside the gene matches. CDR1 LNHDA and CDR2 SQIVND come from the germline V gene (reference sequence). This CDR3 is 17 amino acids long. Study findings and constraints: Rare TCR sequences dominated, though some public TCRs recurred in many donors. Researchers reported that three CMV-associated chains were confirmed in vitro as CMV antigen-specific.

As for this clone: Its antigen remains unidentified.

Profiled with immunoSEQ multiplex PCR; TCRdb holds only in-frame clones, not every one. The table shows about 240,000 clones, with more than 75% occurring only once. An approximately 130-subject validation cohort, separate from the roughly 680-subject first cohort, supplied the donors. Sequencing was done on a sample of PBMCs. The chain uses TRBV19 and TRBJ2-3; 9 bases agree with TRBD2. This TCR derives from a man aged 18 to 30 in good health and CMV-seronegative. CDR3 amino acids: CASSILAGALSTDTQYF. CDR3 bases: TGTGCCAGTAGTATATTAGCGGGGGCCCTCAGCACAGATACGCAGTATTTT.